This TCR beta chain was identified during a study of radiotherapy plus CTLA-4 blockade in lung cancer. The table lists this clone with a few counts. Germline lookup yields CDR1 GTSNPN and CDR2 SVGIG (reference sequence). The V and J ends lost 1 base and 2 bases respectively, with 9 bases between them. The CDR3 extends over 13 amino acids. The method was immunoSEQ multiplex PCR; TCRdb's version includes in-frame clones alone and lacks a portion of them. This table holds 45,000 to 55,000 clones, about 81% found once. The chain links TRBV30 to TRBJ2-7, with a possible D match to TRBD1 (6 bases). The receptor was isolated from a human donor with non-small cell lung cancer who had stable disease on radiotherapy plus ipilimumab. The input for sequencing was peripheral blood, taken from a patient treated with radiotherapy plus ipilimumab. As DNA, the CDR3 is TGTGCCTGGAGTGCACAGGGTCCCTACGAGCAGTACTTC. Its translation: CAWSAQGPYEQYF.